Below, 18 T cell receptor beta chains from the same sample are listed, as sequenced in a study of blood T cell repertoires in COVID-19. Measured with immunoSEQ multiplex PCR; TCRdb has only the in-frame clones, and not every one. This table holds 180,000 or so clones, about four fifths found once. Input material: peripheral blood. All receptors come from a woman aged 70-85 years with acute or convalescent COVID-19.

CDR3 residues: CASSAGTSLTYEQYF. The DNA for the CDR3 is TGTGCCAGCAGCGCCGGGACTAGCCTTACCTACGAGCAGTACTTC. The rearrangement links TRBV7-2 to TRBJ2-7; 9 nucleotides agree with TRBD2. Unmatched junction bases numbered 7, after V lost 5 bases and J lost 2 bases. From germline, CDR1 is SGHTA and CDR2 FQGNSA. The CDR3 length is 15 residues.

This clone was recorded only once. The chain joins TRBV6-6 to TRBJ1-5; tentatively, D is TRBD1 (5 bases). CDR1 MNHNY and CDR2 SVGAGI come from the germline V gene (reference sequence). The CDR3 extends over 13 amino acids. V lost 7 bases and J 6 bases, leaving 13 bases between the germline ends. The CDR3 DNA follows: TGTGCCAGCACCTATGGGAGGGGTCAGCCCCAGCATTTT. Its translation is CASTYGRGQPQHF.

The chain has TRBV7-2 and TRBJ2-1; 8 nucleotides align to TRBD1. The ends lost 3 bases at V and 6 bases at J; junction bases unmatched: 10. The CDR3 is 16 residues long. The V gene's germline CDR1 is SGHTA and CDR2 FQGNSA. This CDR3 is CASSFFRGQESNEQFF. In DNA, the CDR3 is TGTGCCAGCAGCTTTTTTCGGGGACAGGAAAGCAATGAGCAGTTCTTC.

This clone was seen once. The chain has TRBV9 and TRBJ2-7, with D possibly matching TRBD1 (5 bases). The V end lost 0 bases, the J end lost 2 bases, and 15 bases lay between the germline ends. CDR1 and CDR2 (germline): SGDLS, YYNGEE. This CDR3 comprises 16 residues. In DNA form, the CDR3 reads TGTGCCAGCAGCGTAGGGTCGACAGTATCCCCCTACGAGCAGTACTTC. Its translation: CASSVGSTVSPYEQYF.

The CDR3: CSASRVAGRYEQYF. CDR3 DNA sequence: TGCAGTGCTAGTAGGGTAGCGGGGAGATACGAGCAGTACTTC. V and J are TRBV20-1 and TRBJ2-7; 8 bases are a match to TRBD2. The CDR3 is made up of 14 amino acids. The germline V gene has CDR1 DFQATT and CDR2 SNEGSKA (reference sequence). Trimming took 3 bases from V and 4 from J; bases not matched to a gene: 8.

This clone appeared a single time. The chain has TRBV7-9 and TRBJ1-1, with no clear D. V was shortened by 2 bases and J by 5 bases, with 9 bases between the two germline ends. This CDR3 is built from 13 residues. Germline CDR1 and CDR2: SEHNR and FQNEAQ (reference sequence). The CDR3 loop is CASSLIHGTEAFF. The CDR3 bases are TGTGCCAGCAGCTTAATCCACGGGACTGAAGCTTTCTTT.

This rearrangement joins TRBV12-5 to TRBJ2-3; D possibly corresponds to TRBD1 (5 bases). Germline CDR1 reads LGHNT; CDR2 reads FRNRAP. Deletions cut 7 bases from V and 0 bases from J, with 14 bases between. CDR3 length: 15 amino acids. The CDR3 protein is CASALGRASTDTQYF. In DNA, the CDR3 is TGTGCTAGTGCCTTAGGCAGGGCGAGCACAGATACGCAGTATTTT.

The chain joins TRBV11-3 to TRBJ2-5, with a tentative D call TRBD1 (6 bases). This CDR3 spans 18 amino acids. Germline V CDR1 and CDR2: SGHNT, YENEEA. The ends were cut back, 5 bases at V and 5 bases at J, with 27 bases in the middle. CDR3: CASSRGTGLQRLSETQYF. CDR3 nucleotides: TGTGCCAGCAGCCGGGGAACAGGGTTACAACGTTTATCGGAGACCCAGTACTTC.

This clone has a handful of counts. CDR3 region: CASRQSYRADYGYTF. The CDR3 DNA is TGTGCCAGCAGACAAAGCTACAGGGCAGACTATGGCTACACCTTC. The gene calls are TRBV6-5 and TRBJ1-2, with D possibly being TRBD1 (6 bases). This CDR3 region has 15 residues. Germline CDR1 and CDR2: MNHEY and SVGAGI. The V end lost 6 bases, the J end lost 3 bases, and 17 bases lay between the germline ends.

The CDR3 loop reads CASTRLVYNEQFF. CDR3 coding DNA: TGTGCCAGCACGCGACTAGTTTACAATGAGCAGTTCTTC. The genes are TRBV28 and TRBJ2-1, with a tentative D call TRBD2 (6 bases). There are 13 residues in the CDR3. CDR1 MDHEN and CDR2 SYDVKM come from the germline V gene. The germline V and J ends were trimmed by 7 bases and 4 bases, with 11 bases remaining between them.

This CDR3 is CASSLVPGLTASDEQYF. DNA for the CDR3: TGCGCCAGCAGCTTGGTGCCAGGCCTGACGGCCTCGGACGAGCAGTACTTC. The chain recombines TRBV5-1 with TRBJ2-7; D gene ambiguous. Germline values: CDR1 SGHRS, CDR2 YFSETQ. This CDR3 has 17 amino acids. Between the trimmed V and J ends, which lost 0 bases and 5 bases, there was a span of 21 bases.

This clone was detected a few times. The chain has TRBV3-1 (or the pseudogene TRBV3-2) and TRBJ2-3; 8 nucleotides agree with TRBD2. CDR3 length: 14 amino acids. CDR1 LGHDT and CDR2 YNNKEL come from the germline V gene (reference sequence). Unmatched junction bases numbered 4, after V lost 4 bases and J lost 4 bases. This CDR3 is CASSRTSRADTQYF. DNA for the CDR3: TGTGCCAGCAGCCGGACTAGCCGGGCAGATACGCAGTATTTT.

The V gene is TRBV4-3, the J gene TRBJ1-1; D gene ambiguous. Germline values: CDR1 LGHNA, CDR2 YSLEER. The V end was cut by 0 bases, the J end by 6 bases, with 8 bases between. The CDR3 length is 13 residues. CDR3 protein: CASSQEHGAEAFF. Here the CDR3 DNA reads TGCGCCAGCAGCCAAGAGCACGGTGCTGAAGCTTTCTTT.

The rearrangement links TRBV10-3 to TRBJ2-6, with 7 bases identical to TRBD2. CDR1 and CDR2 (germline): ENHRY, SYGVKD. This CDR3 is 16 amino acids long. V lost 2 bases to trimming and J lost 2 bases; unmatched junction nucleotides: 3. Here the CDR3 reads CAISEAAGAGANVLTF. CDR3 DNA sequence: TGTGCCATCAGTGAGGCGGCGGGGGCTGGGGCCAACGTCCTGACTTTC.

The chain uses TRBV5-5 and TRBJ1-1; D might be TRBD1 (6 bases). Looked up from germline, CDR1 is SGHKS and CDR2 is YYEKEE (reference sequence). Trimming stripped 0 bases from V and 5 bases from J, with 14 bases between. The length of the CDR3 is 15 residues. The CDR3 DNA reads TGTGCCAGCAGCTTGGGCGGGGGGCTACGTACTGAAGCTTTCTTT. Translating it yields CASSLGGGLRTEAFF.

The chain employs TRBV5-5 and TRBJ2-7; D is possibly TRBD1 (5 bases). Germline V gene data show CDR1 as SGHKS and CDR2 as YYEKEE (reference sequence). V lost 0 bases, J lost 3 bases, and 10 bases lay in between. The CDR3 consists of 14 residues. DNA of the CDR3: TGTGCCAGCAGCTTGGTATGGCAGGGCTACGAGCAGTACTTC. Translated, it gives CASSLVWQGYEQYF.

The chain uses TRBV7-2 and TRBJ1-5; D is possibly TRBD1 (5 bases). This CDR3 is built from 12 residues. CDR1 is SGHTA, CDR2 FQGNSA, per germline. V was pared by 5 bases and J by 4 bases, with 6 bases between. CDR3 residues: CASSRQNQPQHF. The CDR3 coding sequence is TGTGCCAGCAGCCGACAGAATCAGCCCCAGCATTTT.

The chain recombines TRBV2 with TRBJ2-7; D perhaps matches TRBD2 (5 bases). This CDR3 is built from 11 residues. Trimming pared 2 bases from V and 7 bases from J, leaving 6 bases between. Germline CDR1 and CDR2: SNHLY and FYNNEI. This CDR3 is CASSETGEQYF. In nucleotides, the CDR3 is TGTGCCAGCAGTGAAACGGGGGAGCAGTACTTC.